This T cell receptor (beta chain) was sequenced for a study of T cell responses to AZD1222 COVID-19 vaccine. Overall study findings and caveats: Spike-wide vaccine-associated CD4 TCRs dominated at 160-218 and 743-854. Spike-specific TCRs gained breadth and depth after people received two AZD1222 doses. Clonal diversity may have been underestimated, and the donors were mostly white British, with more females than males.

Notes on this clone: Its specificity is unknown.

The CDR3 has 11 residues. Looked up from germline, CDR1 is MNHEY and CDR2 is SVGAGI. V shed 11 bases and J shed 5 bases, with 10 bases lying between them. The method was immunoSEQ multiplex PCR; TCRdb's version includes in-frame clones alone and lacks a portion of them. Of approximately 140,000 clones listed, about 91% are singletons. V usage is TRBV6-5 and J usage is TRBJ2-1, with a tentative D call TRBD2 (5 bases). This sequence was found in an adult in good health. The specimen was peripheral blood, collected on day 0 of AZD1222 vaccination. CDR3 bases: TGTGCCCCACGGAGGCACAATGAGCAGTTCTTC. Encoded protein: CAPRRHNEQFF.